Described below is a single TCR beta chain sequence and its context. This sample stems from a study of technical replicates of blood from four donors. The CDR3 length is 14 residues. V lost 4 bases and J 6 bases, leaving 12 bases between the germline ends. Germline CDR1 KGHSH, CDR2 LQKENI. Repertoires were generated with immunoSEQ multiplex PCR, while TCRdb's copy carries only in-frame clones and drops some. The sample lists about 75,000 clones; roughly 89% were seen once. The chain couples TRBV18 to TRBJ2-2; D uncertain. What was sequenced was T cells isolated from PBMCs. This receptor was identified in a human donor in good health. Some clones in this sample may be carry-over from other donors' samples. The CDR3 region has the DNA TGTGCCAGCTCACGGCTAGACTTACCCGGGGAGCTGTTTTTT. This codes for CASSRLDLPGELFF.